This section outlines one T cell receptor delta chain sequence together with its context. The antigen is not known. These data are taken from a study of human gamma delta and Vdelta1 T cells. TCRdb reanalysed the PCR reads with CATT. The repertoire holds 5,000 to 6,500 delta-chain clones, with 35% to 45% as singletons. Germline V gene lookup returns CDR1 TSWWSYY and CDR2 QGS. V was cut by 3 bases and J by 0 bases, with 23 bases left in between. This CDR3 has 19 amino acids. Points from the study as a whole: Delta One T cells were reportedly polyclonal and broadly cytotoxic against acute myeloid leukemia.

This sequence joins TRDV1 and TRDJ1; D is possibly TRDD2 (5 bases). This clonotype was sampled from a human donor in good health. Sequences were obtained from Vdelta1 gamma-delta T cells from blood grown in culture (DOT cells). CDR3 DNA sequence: TGTGCTCTTGGGGATTCCTGGCAAGGAGGGACAACGTACACCGATAAACTCATCTTT. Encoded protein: CALGDSWQGGTTYTDKLIF.